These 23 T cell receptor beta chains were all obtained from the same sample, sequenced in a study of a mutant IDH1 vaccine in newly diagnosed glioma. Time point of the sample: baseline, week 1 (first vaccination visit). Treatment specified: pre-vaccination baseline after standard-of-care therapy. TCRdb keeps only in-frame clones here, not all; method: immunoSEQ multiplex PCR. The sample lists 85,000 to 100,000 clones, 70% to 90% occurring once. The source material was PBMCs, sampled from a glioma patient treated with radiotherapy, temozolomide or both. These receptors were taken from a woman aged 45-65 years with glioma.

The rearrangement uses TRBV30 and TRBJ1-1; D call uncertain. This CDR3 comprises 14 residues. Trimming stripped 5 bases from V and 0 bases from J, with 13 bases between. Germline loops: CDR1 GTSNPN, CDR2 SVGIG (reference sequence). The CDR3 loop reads CAWQALQLNTEAFF. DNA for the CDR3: TGTGCCTGGCAAGCCCTACAGCTGAACACTGAAGCTTTCTTT.

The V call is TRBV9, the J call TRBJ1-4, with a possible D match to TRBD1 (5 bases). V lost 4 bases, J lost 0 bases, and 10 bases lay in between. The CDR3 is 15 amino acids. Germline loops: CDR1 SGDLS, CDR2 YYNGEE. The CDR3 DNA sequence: TGTGCCAGCAGCACAAGGGGCGCAACTAATGAAAAACTGTTTTTT. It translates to CASSTRGATNEKLFF.

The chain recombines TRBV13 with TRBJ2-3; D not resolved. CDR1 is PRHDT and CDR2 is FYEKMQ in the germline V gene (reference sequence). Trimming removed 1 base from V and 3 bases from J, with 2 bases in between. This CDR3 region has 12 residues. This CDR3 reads CASSLETDTQYF. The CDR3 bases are TGTGCCAGCAGCTTAGAGACAGATACGCAGTATTTT. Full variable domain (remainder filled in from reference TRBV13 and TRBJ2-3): AAGVIQSPRHLIKEKRETATLKCYPIPRHDTVYWYQQGPGQDPQFLISFYEKMQSDKGSIPDRFSAQQFSDYHSELNMSSLELGDSALYFCASSLETDTQYFGPGTRLTVL.

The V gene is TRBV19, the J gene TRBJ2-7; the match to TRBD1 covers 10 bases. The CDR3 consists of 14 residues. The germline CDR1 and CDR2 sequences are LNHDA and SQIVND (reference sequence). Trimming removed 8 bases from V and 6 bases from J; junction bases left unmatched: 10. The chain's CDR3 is CASLPGQGTGEQYF. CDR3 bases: TGTGCCAGTCTCCCGGGACAGGGGACCGGCGAGCAGTACTTC.

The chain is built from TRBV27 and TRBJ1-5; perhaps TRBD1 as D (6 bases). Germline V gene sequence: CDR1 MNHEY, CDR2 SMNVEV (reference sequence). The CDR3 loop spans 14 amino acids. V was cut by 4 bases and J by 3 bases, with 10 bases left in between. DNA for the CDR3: TGTGCCAGCAGTTCAGGACAGTTCAATCAGCCCCAGCATTTT. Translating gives CASSSGQFNQPQHF.

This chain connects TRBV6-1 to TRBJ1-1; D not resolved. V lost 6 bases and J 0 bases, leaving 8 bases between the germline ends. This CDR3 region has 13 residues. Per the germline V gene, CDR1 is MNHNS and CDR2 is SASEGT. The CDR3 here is CASSDRMNTEAFF. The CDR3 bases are TGTGCCAGCAGCGATAGGATGAACACTGAAGCTTTCTTT.

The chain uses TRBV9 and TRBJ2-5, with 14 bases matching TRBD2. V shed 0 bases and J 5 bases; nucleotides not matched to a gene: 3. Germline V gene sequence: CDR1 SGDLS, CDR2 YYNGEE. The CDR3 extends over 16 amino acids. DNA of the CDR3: TGTGCCAGCAGCGTAGGGGGGACTAGCGGGAGTGAGACCCAGTACTTC. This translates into CASSVGGTSGSETQYF.

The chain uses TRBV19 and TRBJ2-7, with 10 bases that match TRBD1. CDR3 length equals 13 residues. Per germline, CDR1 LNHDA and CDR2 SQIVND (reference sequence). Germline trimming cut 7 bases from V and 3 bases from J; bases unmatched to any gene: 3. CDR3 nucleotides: TGTGCCAGTAACCGGGACAGGGGCTACGAGCAGTACTTC. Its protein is CASNRDRGYEQYF.

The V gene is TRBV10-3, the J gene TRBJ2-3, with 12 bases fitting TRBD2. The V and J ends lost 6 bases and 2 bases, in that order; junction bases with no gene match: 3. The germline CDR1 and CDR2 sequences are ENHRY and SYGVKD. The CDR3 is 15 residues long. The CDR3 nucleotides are TGTGCCATCAGGACTAGCGGGAGCGACACAGATACGCAGTATTTT. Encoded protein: CAIRTSGSDTDTQYF.

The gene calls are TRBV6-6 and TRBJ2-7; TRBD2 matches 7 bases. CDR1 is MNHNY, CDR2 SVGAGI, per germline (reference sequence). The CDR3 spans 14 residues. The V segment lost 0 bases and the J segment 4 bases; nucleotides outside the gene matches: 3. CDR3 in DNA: TGTGCCAGCAGTTACTCAGGCGGGAGTTACGAGCAGTACTTC. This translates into CASSYSGGSYEQYF.

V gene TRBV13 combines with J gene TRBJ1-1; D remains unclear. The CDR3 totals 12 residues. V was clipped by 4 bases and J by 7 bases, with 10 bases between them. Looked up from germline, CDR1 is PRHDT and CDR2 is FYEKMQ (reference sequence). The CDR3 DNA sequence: TGTGCCAGCAGCTGGACCCGGGGTGAAGCTTTCTTT. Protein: CASSWTRGEAFF. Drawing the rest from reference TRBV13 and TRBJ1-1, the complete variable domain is AAGVIQSPRHLIKEKRETATLKCYPIPRHDTVYWYQQGPGQDPQFLISFYEKMQSDKGSIPDRFSAQQFSDYHSELNMSSLELGDSALYFCASSWTRGEAFFGQGTRLTVV.

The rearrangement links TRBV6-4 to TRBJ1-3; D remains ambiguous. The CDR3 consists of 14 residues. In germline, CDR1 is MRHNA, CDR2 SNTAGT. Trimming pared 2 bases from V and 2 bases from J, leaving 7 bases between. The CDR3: CASSDVWAGNTIYF. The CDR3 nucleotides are TGTGCCAGCAGTGACGTTTGGGCTGGAAACACCATATATTTT.

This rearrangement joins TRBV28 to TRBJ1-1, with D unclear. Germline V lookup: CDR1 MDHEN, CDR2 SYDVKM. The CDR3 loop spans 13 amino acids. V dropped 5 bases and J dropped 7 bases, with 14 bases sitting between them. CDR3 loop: CASSTRHEIEAFF. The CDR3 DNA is TGTGCCAGCAGTACGAGACATGAAATTGAAGCTTTCTTT.

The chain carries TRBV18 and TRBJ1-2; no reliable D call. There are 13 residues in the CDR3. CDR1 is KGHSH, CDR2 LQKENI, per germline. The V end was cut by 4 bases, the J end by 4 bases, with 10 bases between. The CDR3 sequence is CASSLASLYGYTF. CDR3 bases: TGTGCCAGCTCACTAGCCTCCCTCTATGGCTACACCTTC.

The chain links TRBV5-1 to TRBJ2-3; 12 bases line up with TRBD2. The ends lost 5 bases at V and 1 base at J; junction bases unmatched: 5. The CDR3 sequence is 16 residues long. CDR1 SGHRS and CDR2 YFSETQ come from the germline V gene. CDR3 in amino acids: CASRLGLAGGTDTQYF. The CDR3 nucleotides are TGCGCCAGCAGGCTGGGACTAGCGGGCGGCACAGATACGCAGTATTTT.

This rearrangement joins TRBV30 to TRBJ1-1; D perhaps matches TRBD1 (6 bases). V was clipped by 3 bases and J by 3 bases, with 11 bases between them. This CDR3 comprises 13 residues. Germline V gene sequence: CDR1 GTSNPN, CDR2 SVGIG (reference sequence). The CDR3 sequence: CAWRDRLHTEAFF. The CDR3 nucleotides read TGTGCCTGGAGGGACAGACTCCACACTGAAGCTTTCTTT.

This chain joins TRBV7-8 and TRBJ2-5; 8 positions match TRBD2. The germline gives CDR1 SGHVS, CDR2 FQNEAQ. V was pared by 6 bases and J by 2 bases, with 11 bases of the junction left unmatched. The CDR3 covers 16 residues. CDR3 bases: TGTGCCAGCAGTAGGGGGAGGGTAGCGGGACAAGAGACCCAGTACTTC. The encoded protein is CASSRGRVAGQETQYF. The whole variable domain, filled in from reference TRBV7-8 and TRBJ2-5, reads GAGVSQSPRYKVAKRGQDVALRCDPISGHVSLFWYQQALGQGPEFLTYFQNEAQLDKSGLPSDRFFAERPEGSVSTLKIQRTQQEDSAVYLCASSRGRVAGQETQYFGPGTRLLVL.

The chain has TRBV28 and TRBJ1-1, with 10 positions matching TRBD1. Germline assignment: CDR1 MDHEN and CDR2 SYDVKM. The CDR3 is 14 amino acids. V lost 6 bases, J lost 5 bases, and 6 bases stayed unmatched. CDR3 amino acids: CASRRDRGVTEAFF. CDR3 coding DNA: TGTGCCAGCAGGCGGGACAGGGGCGTTACTGAAGCTTTCTTT.

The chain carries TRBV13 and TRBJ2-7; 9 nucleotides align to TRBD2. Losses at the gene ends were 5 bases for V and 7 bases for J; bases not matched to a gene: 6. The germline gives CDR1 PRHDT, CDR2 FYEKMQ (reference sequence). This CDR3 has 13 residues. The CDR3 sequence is CASSLGLAREQYF. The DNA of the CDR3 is TGTGCCAGCAGCCTTGGACTAGCGAGGGAGCAGTACTTC.

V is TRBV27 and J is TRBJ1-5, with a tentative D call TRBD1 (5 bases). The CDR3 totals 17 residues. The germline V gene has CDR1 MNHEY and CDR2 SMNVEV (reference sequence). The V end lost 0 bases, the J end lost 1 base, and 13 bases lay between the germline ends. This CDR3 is CASSLSGRGWSNQPQHF. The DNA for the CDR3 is TGTGCCAGCAGTTTATCGGGGAGGGGTTGGAGCAATCAGCCCCAGCATTTT.

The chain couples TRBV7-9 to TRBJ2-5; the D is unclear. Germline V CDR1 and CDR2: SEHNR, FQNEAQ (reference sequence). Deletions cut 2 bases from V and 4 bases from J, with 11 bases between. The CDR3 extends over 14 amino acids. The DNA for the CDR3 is TGTGCCAGCAGCTTACACGGGCTGCGAGAGACCCAGTACTTC. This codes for CASSLHGLRETQYF.

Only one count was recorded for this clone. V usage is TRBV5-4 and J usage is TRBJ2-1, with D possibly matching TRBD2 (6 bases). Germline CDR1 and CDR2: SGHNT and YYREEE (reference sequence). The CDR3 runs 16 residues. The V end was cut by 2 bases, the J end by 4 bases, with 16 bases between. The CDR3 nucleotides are TGTGCCAGCAGCTTCGATCGAAGCGGGCCTTACAATGAGCAGTTCTTC. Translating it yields CASSFDRSGPYNEQFF.

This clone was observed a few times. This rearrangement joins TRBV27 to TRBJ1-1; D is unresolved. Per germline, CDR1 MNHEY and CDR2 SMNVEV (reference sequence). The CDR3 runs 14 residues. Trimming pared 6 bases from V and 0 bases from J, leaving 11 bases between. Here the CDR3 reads CASRRPTMNTEAFF. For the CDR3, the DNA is TGTGCCAGCAGGAGACCCACCATGAACACTGAAGCTTTCTTT.